The 10 T cell receptor beta chains listed next were all sequenced from one sample in a study of blood T cell repertoires in COVID-19. The repertoire was sequenced with immunoSEQ multiplex PCR; TCRdb's copy has only in-frame clones and lacks some. The table includes 250,000 to 350,000 clones, roughly nine tenths detected once. Sequenced: peripheral blood. These receptors came from a man aged 18 to 30 who had recovered from COVID-19.

This chain links TRBV19 with TRBJ1-5; 7 bases are a match to TRBD1. Germline V CDR1 and CDR2: LNHDA, SQIVND (reference sequence). The CDR3 is made up of 15 amino acids. V lost 5 bases to trimming and J lost 4 bases; unmatched junction nucleotides: 8. This chain's CDR3 is CASSAGGTVNQPQHF. CDR3 coding DNA: TGTGCCAGTAGTGCAGGGGGGACAGTGAATCAGCCCCAGCATTTT.

This clone was seen once. The chain carries TRBV6-5 and TRBJ2-5, with D perhaps matching TRBD2 (5 bases). Trimming took off 6 bases at V and 7 bases at J, with 12 bases between the two ends. Germline-derived CDR1 and CDR2 are MNHEY and SVGAGI. CDR3 length: 12 residues. As DNA, the CDR3 is TGTGCCAGCAGGGGCCCCAGCGGGACCCAGTACTTC. Amino acid sequence: CASRGPSGTQYF.

V usage is TRBV27 and J usage is TRBJ1-3; D not resolved. Germline CDR1 reads MNHEY; CDR2 reads SMNVEV (reference sequence). V lost 2 bases and J lost 0, with 5 bases in between. This CDR3 has 14 residues. The CDR3: CASSLSRSGNTIYF. CDR3 DNA: TGTGCCAGCAGTTTAAGCCGCTCTGGAAACACCATATATTTT.

This clone was seen a few times. This chain uses TRBV5-1 with TRBJ2-3; possible D gene TRBD2, 6 bases. Trimming took 4 bases from V and 6 from J, leaving 12 bases between them. Germline assignment: CDR1 SGHRS and CDR2 YFSETQ. The CDR3 length is 13 residues. The CDR3 nucleotides read TGCGCCAGCAGCCTGATGACTAGGGATACGCAGTATTTT. Amino acid sequence: CASSLMTRDTQYF.

The chain is built from TRBV6-5 and TRBJ2-7; 11 nucleotides align to TRBD1. V shed 6 bases and J 2 bases; nucleotides not matched to a gene: 3. Per the germline V gene, CDR1 is MNHEY and CDR2 is SVGAGI. The CDR3 runs to 14 residues. CDR3 DNA sequence: TGTGCCAGCAGGTCGGGACAGGGGGCCTACGAGCAGTACTTC. This encodes CASRSGQGAYEQYF.

In this sample, this clone turned up a few times. The chain joins TRBV4-1 to TRBJ1-5; 10 nucleotides align to TRBD1. Germline V lookup: CDR1 MGHRA, CDR2 YSYEKL. This CDR3 contains 15 residues. V lost 6 bases, J lost 5 bases, and 7 bases stayed unmatched. The chain's CDR3 is CASRITGTGDQPQHF. DNA of the CDR3: TGCGCCAGCAGGATAACTGGGACAGGGGATCAGCCCCAGCATTTT.

V gene TRBV7-8 combines with J gene TRBJ2-7; tentatively, D is TRBD2 (5 bases). The CDR3 runs to 15 residues. Trimming took 4 bases from V and 2 from J, leaving 15 bases between them. The germline CDR1 and CDR2 sequences are SGHVS and FQNEAQ. CDR3: CASSSSGADAYEQYF. DNA for the CDR3: TGTGCCAGCAGCTCAAGCGGAGCCGACGCCTACGAGCAGTACTTC.

The rearrangement joins TRBV12-3 or TRBV12-4 to TRBJ1-2; 8 nucleotides align to TRBD1. Trimming cost V 5 bases and J 4 bases; bases outside gene matches: 3. The CDR3 runs to 13 residues. CDR3 protein: CASSITGGYGYTF. CDR3 nucleotide sequence: TGTGCCAGCAGTATCACAGGGGGCTATGGCTACACCTTC.

This chain links TRBV29-1 with TRBJ1-3; possible D gene TRBD1, 6 bases. Trimming removed 4 bases from V and 0 bases from J, with 10 bases in between. Germline CDR1 SQVTM, CDR2 ANQGSEA. The CDR3 is 14 amino acids. DNA of the CDR3: TGCAGCGTTGCTACAGGGAGCTCTGGAAACACCATATATTTT. Translating it yields CSVATGSSGNTIYF.

The rearrangement joins TRBV27 to TRBJ2-1; D perhaps matches TRBD2 (7 bases). The CDR3 has 14 residues. CDR1 MNHEY and CDR2 SMNVEV come from the germline V gene (reference sequence). V was pared by 10 bases and J by 2 bases, with 15 bases between. The DNA of the CDR3 is TGTGCCACTAGGGGGGGTGGGACCTACAATGAGCAGTTCTTC. It yields the protein CATRGGGTYNEQFF.